This entry lists 25 T cell receptor beta chains sequenced from one sample in a study of CD8+CD57+ T cells in acquired aplastic anemia. Sequenced patients had shown CD8+CD57+ cell expansion by flow cytometry. Genomic DNA acted as the template from which TCR beta VDJ combination and CDR3 sequence profiling were carried out. TCRdb re-analysed the reads in MiXCR, keeping a single row per CDR3 protein. Altogether approximately 160,000 distinct CDR3 sequences are present, over 40% being singletons, with the ten largest covering roughly 2.9%. Sequencing was done on a sample of sorted CD4+, CD8+, or CD8+CD57+ T cells (not recorded which) from PBMCs. The receptors stem from a human donor with aplastic anemia.

This CDR3 reads CAISELAGRYNEQFF. The CDR3 nucleotides read TGTGCCATCAGTGAGCTAGCGGGAAGGTACAATGAGCAGTTCTTC. The V call is TRBV10-3, the J call TRBJ2-1, with TRBD2 matching 9 bases. V dropped 2 bases and J dropped 4; count of bases not matched to a gene: 3. The CDR3 has 15 residues. Per the germline V gene, CDR1 is ENHRY and CDR2 is SYGVKD.

The count of this clonotype is one. V and J are TRBV7-9 and TRBJ2-3, with TRBD1 identical over 9 bases. Germline values: CDR1 SEHNR, CDR2 FQNEAQ (reference sequence). The CDR3 is made up of 13 amino acids. J was trimmed by 5 bases and V by 5 bases; bases with no gene match: 2. The CDR3, as DNA: TGTGCCAGCAGCCGGGACAGGGAAGATACGCAGTATTTT. This sequence encodes CASSRDREDTQYF. The full variable domain, completed using reference TRBV7-9 and TRBJ2-3, is DTGVSQNPRHKITKRGQNVTFRCDPISEHNRLYWYRQTLGQGPEFLTYFQNEAQLEKSRLLSDRFSAERPKGSFSTLEIQRTEQGDSAMYLCASSRDREDTQYFGPGTRLTVL.

CDR3 loop: CASMGGTSLETQYF. As DNA, the CDR3 is TGTGCCAGTATGGGAGGGACCAGCCTAGAGACCCAGTACTTC. The V and J genes are TRBV19 and TRBJ2-5; 7 positions agree with TRBD2. Per germline, CDR1 LNHDA and CDR2 SQIVND (reference sequence). The CDR3 totals 14 residues. The junction had 9 bases not matched to a gene; V was cut back by 7 bases and J by 4 bases.

V gene TRBV12-3 or TRBV12-4 combines with J gene TRBJ2-3; weak D call: TRBD2 (6 bases). CDR3 length: 19 amino acids. The V end lost 8 bases, the J end lost 1 base, and 28 bases lay between the germline ends. The CDR3 DNA reads TGTGCCAGCGGGGGGTCCGTGGGTAAGGGAACACTCCGCACAGATACGCAGTATTTT. Translated: CASGGSVGKGTLRTDTQYF.

There are many counts of this clonotype. The rearrangement uses TRBV25-1 and TRBJ1-5; D is perhaps TRBD1 (6 bases). This CDR3 is built from 14 residues. Per germline, CDR1 MGHDK and CDR2 SYGVNS. Trimming removed 3 bases from V and 6 bases from J, with 12 bases in between. The CDR3: CASSDPGHIQPQHF. The DNA for the CDR3 is TGTGCCAGCAGTGATCCGGGACACATTCAGCCCCAGCATTTT.

V gene TRBV18 combines with J gene TRBJ2-3; TRBD1 might be the D (7 bases). CDR3 length: 17 amino acids. The V and J ends lost 3 bases and 3 bases respectively, with 19 bases between them. The germline V gene has CDR1 KGHSH and CDR2 LQKENI. CDR3 residues: CASSPWTGREPTDTQYF. The CDR3 coding sequence is TGTGCCAGCTCACCTTGGACAGGACGGGAGCCGACAGATACGCAGTATTTT.

The chain has TRBV24-1 and TRBJ1-1, with 7 bases matching TRBD1. Trimming took 6 bases from V and 0 from J; bases not matched to a gene: 3. Looked up from germline, CDR1 is KGHDR and CDR2 is SFDVKD. This CDR3 has 14 residues. CDR3 sequence reads: CATSRQGMNTEAFF. The CDR3 DNA reads TGTGCCACCAGTCGACAGGGAATGAACACTGAAGCTTTCTTT.

This chain joins TRBV6-2 or TRBV6-3 and TRBJ2-3; D gene uncertain. Germline V gene sequence: CDR1 MNHEY, CDR2 SVGEGT. The CDR3 contains 15 residues. Between the trimmed V and J ends, which lost 6 bases and 2 bases, there was a span of 15 bases. The CDR3 reads CASRFTPNPTDTQYF. The CDR3, as DNA: TGTGCCAGCAGATTTACTCCGAACCCCACAGATACGCAGTATTTT.

The rearrangement uses TRBV2 and TRBJ2-1; tentative D call: TRBD2 (5 bases). Per germline, CDR1 SNHLY and CDR2 FYNNEI. The CDR3 runs to 13 residues. V gave up 6 bases and J gave up 1 base, with 7 bases separating them. This CDR3 is CASRAVSYNEQFF. For the CDR3, the DNA is TGTGCCAGCAGAGCGGTATCCTACAATGAGCAGTTCTTC.

The rearrangement uses TRBV15 and TRBJ2-7; no reliable D call. This CDR3 spans 15 amino acids. Trimming left V 0 bases short and J 1 base short, with 10 bases between. Germline CDR1 is LNHNV and CDR2 is YYDKDF (reference sequence). The chain's CDR3 is CATSRDDSRSYEQYV. CDR3 in DNA: TGTGCCACCAGCAGAGATGATAGCAGGTCCTACGAGCAGTACGTC.

The chain couples TRBV15 to TRBJ2-7; D gene unclear. The V end was cut by 1 base, the J end by 4 bases, with 14 bases between. This CDR3 has 15 amino acids. Germline CDR1 LNHNV, CDR2 YYDKDF (reference sequence). The CDR3 is CATSRGESGRYEQYF. Here the CDR3 DNA reads TGTGCCACCAGCAGAGGGGAATCAGGTCGGTACGAGCAGTACTTC.

This clonotype was observed at least ten times. The chain joins TRBV5-1 to TRBJ1-4; TRBD1 matches at 7 bases. The germline CDR1 and CDR2 sequences are SGHRS and YFSETQ. Trimming took 0 bases from V and 10 from J; bases not matched to a gene: 6. The CDR3 extends over 14 amino acids. The CDR3 loop is CASSLEQGKGKLFF. For the CDR3, the DNA is TGCGCCAGCAGCTTGGAACAGGGGAAGGGAAAACTGTTTTTT. Full variable domain (missing parts from reference TRBV5-1 and TRBJ1-4): KAGVTQTPRYLIKTRGQQVTLSCSPISGHRSVSWYQQTPGQGLQFLFEYFSETQRNKGNFPGRFSGRQFSNSRSEMNVSTLELGDSALYLCASSLEQGKGKLFFGSGTQLSVL.

This clonotype was counted many times. V and J are TRBV6-2 or TRBV6-3 and TRBJ2-1, with D perhaps matching TRBD2 (7 bases). The V and J ends lost 6 bases and 8 bases respectively, with 20 bases between them. This CDR3 contains 15 residues. The germline V gene encodes CDR1 MNHEY and CDR2 SVGEGT. The DNA for the CDR3 is TGTGCCAGCAGCTCCCGGGCGGGGGCAGGGTATGAGCAGTTCTTC. It encodes CASSSRAGAGYEQFF.

The table lists this clonotype with many counts. CDR3 sequence reads: CASSLWDGGTDTQYF. Here the CDR3 DNA reads TGCGCCAGCAGCCTGTGGGACGGAGGCACAGATACGCAGTATTTT. This chain joins TRBV5-1 and TRBJ2-3; D might be TRBD1 or TRBD2, each matching 5 bases. The germline V and J ends were trimmed by 4 bases and 1 base, with 13 bases remaining between them. The germline V gene encodes CDR1 SGHRS and CDR2 YFSETQ. This CDR3 comprises 15 residues.

The V call is TRBV2, the J call TRBJ2-3; D unresolved. V gave up 1 base and J gave up 0 bases, with 5 bases separating them. CDR3 length: 14 amino acids. The germline V gene encodes CDR1 SNHLY and CDR2 FYNNEI. The CDR3 coding sequence is TGTGCCAGCAGTGAAGAATCCAGCACAGATACGCAGTATTTT. It yields the protein CASSEESSTDTQYF.

The chain joins TRBV20-1 to TRBJ1-6; no definite D call. The CDR3 runs to 8 residues. CDR1 DFQATT and CDR2 SNEGSKA come from the germline V gene (reference sequence). The CDR3 DNA follows: TGCAGCGTCTCACCCCTCCACTTT. Translating gives CSVSPLHF.

This clonotype was counted ten times or more. V is TRBV7-2 and J is TRBJ2-5; 11 nucleotides align to TRBD2. Germline V gene data show CDR1 as SGHTA and CDR2 as FQGNSA. The CDR3 sequence is 17 residues long. V lost 4 bases, J lost 1 base, and 8 bases stayed unmatched. The CDR3 nucleotides read TGTGCCAGCAGCTCAAGCCGGACTAGCGGGCCCCAAGAGACCCAGTACTTC. Translated: CASSSSRTSGPQETQYF. The variable domain in full, with the rest retrieved from reference TRBV7-2 and TRBJ2-5, is GAGVSQSPSNKVTEKGKDVELRCDPISGHTALYWYRQSLGQGLEFLIYFQGNSAPDKSGLPSDRFSAERTGGSVSTLTIQRTQQEDSAVYLCASSSSRTSGPQETQYFGPGTRLLVL.

This clonotype was detected a few times. The chain uses TRBV29-1 and TRBJ2-7; perhaps D is TRBD1 or TRBD2 (5 bases each). The CDR3 runs to 12 residues. From germline, CDR1 is SQVTM and CDR2 ANQGSEA. V was cut by 7 bases and J by 5 bases, with 15 bases left in between. The CDR3 DNA is TGCAGCGCGGGGACGTGGGGCAACGAGCAGTACTTC. Translation: CSAGTWGNEQYF.

The sample holds a few counts of this clonotype. V is TRBV5-5 and J is TRBJ2-4, with D hard to call. Germline assignment: CDR1 SGHKS and CDR2 YYEKEE (reference sequence). V dropped 0 bases and J dropped 3 bases, with 4 bases sitting between them. The CDR3 is 13 amino acids. CDR3 region: CASSLGSKNIQYF. Here the CDR3 DNA reads TGTGCCAGCAGCTTGGGGAGCAAAAACATTCAGTACTTC.

This clonotype was counted at least ten times. The gene calls are TRBV29-1 and TRBJ1-2; 9 bases agree with TRBD1. The V and J ends lost 3 bases and 8 bases, in that order; junction bases with no gene match: 10. The CDR3 consists of 14 residues. From germline, CDR1 is SQVTM and CDR2 ANQGSEA. The CDR3 loop reads CSVDKSGGTGGYTF. CDR3 DNA sequence: TGCAGCGTTGATAAATCGGGCGGGACAGGGGGCTACACCTTC. Full variable domain (outside the CDR3, taken from reference TRBV29-1 and TRBJ1-2): SAVISQKPSRDICQRGTSLTIQCQVDSQVTMMFWYRQQPGQSLTLIATANQGSEATYESGFVIDKFPISRPNLTFSTLTVSNMSPEDSSIYLCSVDKSGGTGGYTFGSGTRLTVV.

V gene TRBV24-1 combines with J gene TRBJ1-1; TRBD1 aligns across 9 bases. Germline loops: CDR1 KGHDR, CDR2 SFDVKD. Trimming at V came to 3 bases and at J to 9 bases, leaving 7 bases not matched to a gene. This CDR3 spans 14 amino acids. In DNA form, the CDR3 reads TGTGCCACCAGTGATACCAAGGGGACAGGGAAAGCTTTCTTT. Protein sequence: CATSDTKGTGKAFF.

The genes are TRBV10-3 and TRBJ2-6; no definite D call. The length of the CDR3 is 14 residues. Trimming left V 1 base short and J 4 bases short, with 5 bases between. CDR1 is ENHRY and CDR2 is SYGVKD in the germline V gene. This CDR3 is CAISELPGANVLTF. The CDR3 region has the DNA TGTGCCATCAGTGAGTTACCGGGGGCCAACGTCCTGACTTTC.

The chain couples TRBV5-1 to TRBJ2-3, with D possibly matching TRBD1 (5 bases). The CDR3 sequence is 14 residues long. V lost 5 bases and J lost 3, with 13 bases in between. Germline loops: CDR1 SGHRS, CDR2 YFSETQ. The CDR3 loop is CASRGQSATDTQYF. Here the CDR3 DNA reads TGCGCCAGCAGGGGGCAGTCGGCGACAGATACGCAGTATTTT.

This clonotype has only a few counts. This chain links TRBV12-5 with TRBJ2-7, with 16 positions matching TRBD2. The V segment lost 2 bases and the J segment 3 bases; nucleotides outside the gene matches: 10. The CDR3 loop spans 19 amino acids. In germline, CDR1 is LGHNT, CDR2 FRNRAP. In nucleotides, the CDR3 is TGTGCTAGTGGTTTGTCCCGGGGACTAGCGGGAGGGATTAACTACGAGCAGTACGTC. Translation gives CASGLSRGLAGGINYEQYV.

The V and J genes are TRBV3-1 and TRBJ2-6; D is unclear. V was clipped by 0 bases and J by 0 bases, with 6 bases between them. Germline loops: CDR1 LGHDT, CDR2 YNNKEL (reference sequence). The CDR3 is 16 amino acids. CDR3 residues: CASSQDRTSGANVLTF. For the CDR3, the DNA is TGTGCCAGCAGCCAAGACCGTACCTCTGGGGCCAACGTCCTGACTTTC.